The 5 T cell receptor beta chains below all came from one sample that was sequenced in a study of T cell changes during pregnancy in multiple sclerosis. Here immunoSEQ multiplex PCR was the method, and the copy in TCRdb shows in-frame clones only, minus some. This sample carries 99,000 or so clones, approximately 93% of them seen once, and the ten largest clones take 0.99%. Source: peripheral blood, taken after pregnancy. The receptor set was obtained from a female donor with multiple sclerosis, enrolled in a pregnancy study.

The V call is TRBV19, the J call TRBJ2-7, with a tentative D call TRBD1 (6 bases). Germline CDR1 and CDR2: LNHDA and SQIVND (reference sequence). This CDR3 region has 12 residues. V lost 4 bases to trimming and J lost 4 bases, with 8 bases between them. The CDR3: CASSRDTYEQYF. Here the CDR3 DNA reads TGTGCCAGTAGTAGGGACACTTACGAGCAGTACTTC.

The rearrangement uses TRBV19 and TRBJ2-7; 8 bases agree with TRBD2. This CDR3 is built from 14 residues. The J segment lost 2 bases and the V segment lost 3 bases, leaving 3 bases of the junction unmatched. Germline V gene lookup returns CDR1 LNHDA and CDR2 SQIVND (reference sequence). The CDR3 bases are TGTGCCAGTAGTATGGGTAGCGGGGCCTACGAGCAGTACTTC. It is translated as CASSMGSGAYEQYF.

V is TRBV7-9 and J is TRBJ2-7, with 9 nucleotides matching TRBD1. V lost 5 bases, J lost 6 bases, and 8 bases stayed unmatched. CDR1 and CDR2 (germline): SEHNR, FQNEAQ (reference sequence). There are 14 residues in the CDR3. CDR3 in amino acids: CASSLGQGVSEQYF. CDR3 nucleotide sequence: TGTGCCAGCAGCCTGGGACAGGGTGTAAGCGAGCAGTACTTC.

The chain carries TRBV25-1 and TRBJ1-4; tentative D call: TRBD1 (6 bases). The CDR3 spans 14 residues. Looked up from germline, CDR1 is MGHDK and CDR2 is SYGVNS. The V end was cut by 3 bases, the J end by 6 bases, with 11 bases between. Here the CDR3 reads CASSEGRGYEKLFF. The CDR3 DNA sequence: TGTGCCAGCAGTGAGGGCAGGGGCTATGAAAAACTGTTTTTT. The entire variable domain, with the rest obtained from reference TRBV25-1 and TRBJ1-4, is as follows: EADIYQTPRYLVIGTGKKITLECSQTMGHDKMYWYQQDPGMELHLIHYSYGVNSTEKGDLSSESTVSRIRTEHFPLTLESARPSHTSQYLCASSEGRGYEKLFFGSGTQLSVL.

The chain uses TRBV5-4 and TRBJ1-3; D might be TRBD1 (5 bases). V shed 4 bases and J shed 7 bases, with 12 bases lying between them. Germline assignment: CDR1 SGHNT and CDR2 YYREEE (reference sequence). The CDR3 has 13 residues. CDR3 DNA: TGTGCCAGCAGCGGCACTTCAGGGAACACCATATATTTT. Translation gives CASSGTSGNTIYF. The full variable domain, in which reference TRBV5-4 and TRBJ1-3 provide the parts outside the CDR3, is ETGVTQSPTHLIKTRGQQVTLRCSSQSGHNTVSWYQQALGQGPQFIFQYYREEENGRGNFPPRFSGLQFPNYSSELNVNALELDDSALYLCASSGTSGNTIYFGEGSWLTVV.